These 15 T cell receptor beta chains were all obtained from the same sample, sequenced in a study of a mutant IDH1 vaccine in newly diagnosed glioma. Time point: week 11, during vaccination. Vaccinated patients received 300 ug of mutant IDH1 20-mer peptide per dose, with topical imiquimod. Their antigens are not known. Assay used: immunoSEQ multiplex PCR; TCRdb lists only in-frame clones, some missing. The sample holds about 130,000 clones, about 82% seen once. The sequencing used PBMCs, collected from a glioma patient whose treatment included an IDH1 peptide vaccine. The receptors shown here come from a middle-aged man with glioma.

The chain links TRBV19 to TRBJ1-2, with D unresolved. Germline CDR1 reads LNHDA; CDR2 reads SQIVND (reference sequence). V shed 4 bases and J shed 0 bases, with 6 bases lying between them. The length of the CDR3 is 13 residues. Written as DNA, the CDR3 is TGTGCCAGTAGTAGAGTCGCTAACTATGGCTACACCTTC. This sequence encodes CASSRVANYGYTF.

The chain links TRBV10-1 to TRBJ2-7; 13 positions match TRBD2. CDR1 and CDR2 (germline): WNHNN, SYGVQD (reference sequence). V dropped 4 bases and J dropped 5; count of bases not matched to a gene: 14. This CDR3 is 18 amino acids long. The CDR3 sequence: CASSVSGLAGASGNEQYF. CDR3 DNA: TGCGCCAGCAGTGTTTCCGGACTAGCGGGAGCCTCTGGGAACGAGCAGTACTTC.

The chain is built from TRBV18 and TRBJ2-1, with 15 bases aligning to TRBD2. J lost 7 bases, V lost 8 bases, and 6 bases had no gene match. The V gene's germline CDR1 is KGHSH and CDR2 LQKENI. The CDR3 sequence is 15 residues long. The CDR3 sequence: CASGLAGGPGNEQFF. For the CDR3, the DNA is TGTGCCAGCGGACTAGCGGGGGGGCCAGGTAATGAGCAGTTCTTC.

The chain combines TRBV4-1 with TRBJ1-2, with D tentatively TRBD1 (5 bases). This CDR3 is built from 15 residues. V was trimmed by 1 base and J by 5 bases, leaving 14 bases between them. Looked up from germline, CDR1 is MGHRA and CDR2 is YSYEKL. CDR3 nucleotides: TGCGCCAGCAGCCAAGTGGGGCAAGTCCCGTATGGCTACACCTTC. It translates to CASSQVGQVPYGYTF.

The rearrangement uses TRBV5-6 and TRBJ1-1; possible D gene TRBD1, 5 bases. Trimming stripped 1 base from V and 5 bases from J, with 12 bases between. Germline CDR1 is SGHDT and CDR2 is YYEEEE. The CDR3 is 14 residues long. Here the CDR3 reads CASSLMGRGTEAFF. DNA for the CDR3: TGTGCCAGCAGCTTGATGGGGCGCGGGACTGAAGCTTTCTTT.

The chain couples TRBV5-6 to TRBJ1-6; no clear D. Trimming shortened V by 1 base and J by 4 bases, and 12 bases separated the two germline ends. Germline values: CDR1 SGHDT, CDR2 YYEEEE. There are 16 residues in the CDR3. DNA of the CDR3: TGTGCCAGCAGCTTGAAAAGCATTCTTTATAATTCACCCCTCCACTTT. Translating gives CASSLKSILYNSPLHF.

The rearrangement joins TRBV7-9 to TRBJ2-7; D gene unclear. Germline-derived CDR1 and CDR2 are SEHNR and FQNEAQ (reference sequence). The CDR3 is 11 residues long. V shed 5 bases and J shed 3 bases, with 5 bases lying between them. Here the CDR3 reads CASSQDYEQYF. The CDR3 DNA is TGTGCCAGCAGCCAGGACTACGAGCAGTACTTC.

As for this clone: At one end, the junction sequence differs from germline, possibly due to a read error. The V call is TRBV6-1, the J call TRBJ1-5, with D unresolved. Germline CDR1 MNHNS, CDR2 SASEGT. There are 14 residues in the CDR3. CDR3 sequence: CASREGLSNQPQHF. The CDR3 coding sequence is TGTGCCAGCAGGGAAGGACTTAGCAATCAGCCCCAGCATTTT.

This sequence joins TRBV6-5 and TRBJ2-7; 7 nucleotides align to TRBD1. The ends lost 6 bases at V and 0 bases at J; junction bases unmatched: 5. The CDR3 is 14 residues long. Germline lookup yields CDR1 MNHEY and CDR2 SVGAGI. The CDR3 DNA reads TGTGCCAGCAGCCAGACAGGGAGCTCCTACGAGCAGTACTTC. Translating gives CASSQTGSSYEQYF.

This rearrangement joins TRBV5-4 to TRBJ2-5, with D perhaps TRBD2 (6 bases). This CDR3 has 13 amino acids. Germline loops: CDR1 SGHNT, CDR2 YYREEE (reference sequence). V dropped 6 bases and J dropped 3 bases, with 12 bases sitting between them. DNA of the CDR3: TGTGCCAGCACTTCCGGGGAGGAAGAGACCCAGTACTTC. Translation gives CASTSGEEETQYF.

This chain joins TRBV13 and TRBJ2-1, with TRBD2 matching 9 bases. The trim removed 4 bases at V and 6 bases at J, leaving 4 bases unmatched. There are 14 residues in the CDR3. Germline CDR1 is PRHDT and CDR2 is FYEKMQ (reference sequence). CDR3 protein: CASSSYSGGNEQFF. DNA for the CDR3: TGTGCCAGCAGCTCCTATAGCGGGGGCAATGAGCAGTTCTTC. Supplemented by reference TRBV13 and TRBJ2-1, the full variable domain reads AAGVIQSPRHLIKEKRETATLKCYPIPRHDTVYWYQQGPGQDPQFLISFYEKMQSDKGSIPDRFSAQQFSDYHSELNMSSLELGDSALYFCASSSYSGGNEQFFGPGTRLTVL.

This clone turned up a few times. The chain recombines TRBV19 with TRBJ1-5; 8 positions match TRBD1. The CDR3 is made up of 15 amino acids. Germline CDR1 is LNHDA and CDR2 is SQIVND (reference sequence). J gave up 1 base and V 8 bases, and 7 bases lay outside the gene matches. CDR3 residues: CASLAGGGSNQPQHF. The CDR3 DNA reads TGTGCCAGTCTAGCAGGGGGCGGGAGCAATCAGCCCCAGCATTTT.

This clone was recorded only once. This chain connects TRBV19 to TRBJ1-5; D is uncertain. Germline CDR1 and CDR2: LNHDA and SQIVND (reference sequence). Trimming took 4 bases from V and 6 from J, leaving 13 bases between them. The CDR3 has 14 residues. The CDR3 is CASSTPGYSQPQHF. The CDR3 DNA is TGTGCCAGTAGTACCCCGGGGTATAGTCAGCCCCAGCATTTT.

The gene calls are TRBV10-1 and TRBJ1-1; a possible D gene is TRBD1 (6 bases). The CDR3 has 14 residues. Germline values: CDR1 WNHNN, CDR2 SYGVQD (reference sequence). V was pared by 8 bases and J by 1 base, with 14 bases between. CDR3 DNA: TGCGCCAGCCGTGGTGGGGGCTCGAACACTGAAGCTTTCTTT. Translating gives CASRGGGSNTEAFF.

The genes are TRBV5-4 and TRBJ2-7; D is unresolved. This CDR3 is 15 amino acids long. Germline V gene data show CDR1 as SGHNT and CDR2 as YYREEE (reference sequence). Trimming cost V 0 bases and J 4 bases, with 14 bases left between them. In DNA, the CDR3 is TGTGCCAGCAGCTTGGAGGGTGGTCAGCAGTACGAGCAGTACTTC. This translates into CASSLEGGQQYEQYF.